The 15 T cell receptor beta chains in this list originate from one sample, sequenced in a study of cytomegalovirus exposure and HLA in healthy donors. A multiplex PCR was run with 60 Vbeta primers and 13 Jbeta primers. This table comes from immunoSEQ multiplex PCR, and its TCRdb copy is limited to in-frame clones, with some not included. Of over 130,000 clones listed, approximately 80% are singletons. Input material: PBMCs. These receptors were collected from a woman between 40 and 50 years old in good health and CMV-seropositive.

The chain recombines TRBV7-9 with TRBJ1-2; D not certain. The CDR3 length is 12 residues. CDR1 is SEHNR, CDR2 FQNEAQ, per germline (reference sequence). V shed 5 bases and J shed 4 bases, with 8 bases lying between them. The CDR3 protein is CASSPGLYGYTF. The CDR3 DNA reads as TGTGCCAGCAGCCCAGGACTCTATGGCTACACCTTC.

This clone was found once. The rearrangement links TRBV27 to TRBJ2-7, with 11 bases identical to TRBD2. Germline CDR1 is MNHEY and CDR2 is SMNVEV (reference sequence). The J segment lost 3 bases and the V segment lost 6 bases, leaving 13 bases of the junction unmatched. CDR3 size: 17 residues. In nucleotides, the CDR3 is TGTGCCAGCAGCTCATTCCGACTAGCGGGAAAGGGCTACGAGCAGTACTTC. Translated, it gives CASSSFRLAGKGYEQYF.

The V call is TRBV5-1, the J call TRBJ1-2, with a tentative D call TRBD1 (5 bases). Trimming pared 0 bases from V and 0 bases from J, leaving 9 bases between. This CDR3 has 15 residues. The germline V gene has CDR1 SGHRS and CDR2 YFSETQ. Here the CDR3 reads CASSLAAGTNYGYTF. The CDR3, as DNA: TGCGCCAGCAGCTTGGCGGCAGGGACTAACTATGGCTACACCTTC.

This chain links TRBV5-1 with TRBJ2-3; 11 positions agree with TRBD2. V trimming: 1 base; J trimming: 2 bases; junction bases outside the gene matches: 6. Germline-derived CDR1 and CDR2 are SGHRS and YFSETQ. CDR3 length: 17 amino acids. The DNA for the CDR3 is TGCGCCAGCAGCTTGCGGACTAGCGGGTCTAACACAGATACGCAGTATTTT. Its translation is CASSLRTSGSNTDTQYF. The full variable domain, rest sourced from reference TRBV5-1 and TRBJ2-3, is KAGVTQTPRYLIKTRGQQVTLSCSPISGHRSVSWYQQTPGQGLQFLFEYFSETQRNKGNFPGRFSGRQFSNSRSEMNVSTLELGDSALYLCASSLRTSGSNTDTQYFGPGTRLTVL.

The chain recombines TRBV6-4 with TRBJ2-1; 14 bases fit TRBD2. In germline, CDR1 is MRHNA, CDR2 SNTAGT. CDR3 length equals 15 residues. The J segment lost 7 bases and the V segment lost 5 bases, leaving 4 bases of the junction unmatched. The CDR3 DNA reads TGTGCCAGCAGTAGCGGGACTAGCGGGAGAAATGAGCAGTTCTTC. It codes for CASSSGTSGRNEQFF.

The gene calls are TRBV7-9 and TRBJ2-1; tentatively, D is TRBD1 (6 bases). Trimming left V 3 bases short and J 7 bases short, with 10 bases between. CDR1 and CDR2 from the germline V gene are SEHNR and FQNEAQ (reference sequence). This CDR3 contains 13 residues. The CDR3 DNA sequence: TGTGCCAGCAGCTTTAAGCAGGGGAATGAGCAGTTCTTC. Its protein product is CASSFKQGNEQFF.

The chain has TRBV11-2 and TRBJ2-1; D is unresolved. The CDR3 contains 16 residues. V lost 2 bases to trimming and J lost 5 bases, with 16 bases between them. Germline lookup yields CDR1 SGHAT and CDR2 FQNNGV. CDR3 loop: CASSLIPPPIHNEQFF. CDR3 DNA: TGTGCCAGCAGCTTAATCCCCCCCCCTATTCACAATGAGCAGTTCTTC.

The gene calls are TRBV11-3 and TRBJ2-3; a weak D match, TRBD2 (5 bases). This CDR3 is built from 13 residues. CDR1 SGHNT and CDR2 YENEEA come from the germline V gene. Trimming left V 5 bases short and J 4 bases short, with 10 bases between. The CDR3 loop reads CASSPPGADTQYF. CDR3 in DNA: TGTGCCAGCAGCCCCCCCGGGGCAGATACGCAGTATTTT.

This clone was seen more than once but under ten times. V gene TRBV6-5 combines with J gene TRBJ1-2, with 11 bases lining up with TRBD1. This CDR3 has 15 residues. Germline CDR1 and CDR2: MNHEY and SVGAGI. V lost 6 bases to trimming and J lost 3 bases; unmatched junction nucleotides: 6. The CDR3 sequence: CASSGQGAGDYGYTF. CDR3 DNA sequence: TGTGCCAGCAGCGGACAGGGGGCAGGTGACTATGGCTACACCTTC.

The chain recombines TRBV12-5 with TRBJ2-3, with D possibly matching TRBD1 (5 bases). Germline values: CDR1 LGHNT, CDR2 FRNRAP. This CDR3 spans 15 amino acids. Between the trimmed V and J ends, which lost 1 base and 3 bases, there was a span of 11 bases. The CDR3 nucleotides read TGTGCTAGTGGTTTGGGAAGGGGTGGGACAGATACGCAGTATTTT. This gives the protein CASGLGRGGTDTQYF.

The gene calls are TRBV6-6 and TRBJ2-1, with 9 bases that match TRBD2. V trimming: 2 bases; J trimming: 8 bases; junction bases outside the gene matches: 10. The CDR3 runs to 16 residues. The germline V gene encodes CDR1 MNHNY and CDR2 SVGAGI (reference sequence). The CDR3 loop reads CASSYGGRASGDEQFF. In nucleotides, the CDR3 is TGTGCCAGCAGTTACGGCGGGAGGGCTTCGGGGGATGAGCAGTTCTTC.

The chain recombines TRBV6-6 with TRBJ2-1, with a possible D match to TRBD2 (5 bases). The germline gives CDR1 MNHNY, CDR2 SVGAGI (reference sequence). Trimming took 2 bases from V and 9 from J, leaving 14 bases between them. The CDR3 sequence is 14 residues long. The CDR3 DNA follows: TGTGCCAGCAGTTACCCAATCTCTAGCAGTGAGCAGTTCTTC. Amino acids: CASSYPISSSEQFF.

The CDR3 sequence is CASRFCGTVTDTQYF. The CDR3 region has the DNA TGTGCAAGTCGCTTTTGCGGGACAGTCACAGATACGCAGTATTTT. This sequence joins TRBV12-2 and TRBJ2-3; the table names TRBD1, a call not compared with the DNA. TRBV12-2 is a recognized pseudogene. This CDR3 region has 15 residues.

The rearrangement joins TRBV27 to TRBJ2-7; 7 nucleotides align to TRBD2. This CDR3 region has 14 residues. Losses at the gene ends were 3 bases for V and 6 bases for J; bases not matched to a gene: 8. From germline, CDR1 is MNHEY and CDR2 SMNVEV (reference sequence). In nucleotides, the CDR3 is TGTGCCAGCAGTTTCTCTGCGGCTAGCGGCGAGCAGTACTTC. This codes for CASSFSAASGEQYF.

Concerning this clone itself: The sample has other DNA sequences that encode this CDR3 too. This chain uses TRBV5-6 with TRBJ2-5, with TRBD2 matching 9 bases. The CDR3 covers 14 residues. CDR1 SGHDT and CDR2 YYEEEE come from the germline V gene. V lost 0 bases and J lost 5; bases outside the gene matches: 2. The CDR3: CASSLGLAGETQYF. DNA of the CDR3: TGTGCCAGCAGCTTGGGGCTAGCGGGGGAGACCCAGTACTTC.